In its sample, the clone carrying this T cell receptor beta chain was seen a few times. Its cognate antigen is unknown. The germline gene is not matched at one end of the junction; a read error may be the cause. This sample is drawn from a study of Graves' ophthalmopathy and Graves' hyperthyroidism. Overall study: Peripheral blood collection took place at initial diagnosis, before any treatment.

Points from the study as a whole: Ophthalmopathy was separated from stable hyperthyroidism by a 13-signature model with around 88% sensitivity and approximately 79% specificity. Most thyroid-expanded clonotypes exceeding 0.001 frequency were also found in blood.

No progression to ophthalmopathy over 18 months defined stable hyperthyroidism. CDR1 SGHAT and CDR2 FQNNGV come from the germline V gene. The CDR3 loop spans 13 amino acids. Using RNA transcripts, the TCR beta CDR3 regions were amplified. Second-round multiplex PCR followed a first-round RT-PCR using HTBI primers. TCRdb reprocessed the multiplex PCR reads with MiXCR, giving one entry per CDR3 protein. The sample contains 680,000 or so distinct CDR3 sequences, about 20% of which appear only once. Input material: peripheral blood. This clonotype was obtained from a woman under 30 with stable Graves' hyperthyroidism. Some clones in this sample may be carry-over from other donors' samples. The chain combines TRBV11-2 with TRBJ1-1; D uncertain. CDR3 region: CASSFRVNTEASF. In DNA form, the CDR3 reads TGTGCCAGCAGCTTTAGGGTGAACACTGAAGCTTCCTTT.